This T cell receptor (beta chain) originates from a study of shared clonotypes between healthy human individuals. CDR1 and CDR2 (germline): SEHNR, FQNEAQ (reference sequence). Trimming cost V 4 bases and J 4 bases, with 8 bases left between them. There are 12 residues in the CDR3. Some clones are missing from TCRdb's copy, which holds only in-frame ones; the method was immunoSEQ multiplex PCR. This table holds some 650,000 clones, around 97% found once. The material sequenced was naive CD4+ T cells sorted from blood. Described subset: CD45RA+ positively selected. This TCR was sampled from a woman aged 30 to 39 in good health. V usage is TRBV7-9 and J usage is TRBJ2-7, with a weak D call TRBD1 (6 bases). Written as DNA, the CDR3 is TGTGCCAGCAGCTCCGGACAGTACGAGCAGTACTTC. This sequence encodes CASSSGQYEQYF.